Listed below are T cell receptor beta chains from one sample, sequenced in a study of blood T cell repertoires in COVID-19. Using immunoSEQ multiplex PCR, the repertoire was profiled, and TCRdb retains in-frame clones only, with some absent. Of 210,000 or so clones detected, approximately 91% appear once; the ten largest clones hold 4% to 6%. Sequenced sample: peripheral blood. The receptors were gathered from a woman aged 40 to 50 with acute or convalescent COVID-19. Each CDR3 is given with its conserved first and last residue. D genes are given only for firm matches. Clone size appears in some rows only: once, few, many, or a class for an expanded clone.

d_gene: NA; v_gene: TRBV19; j_gene: TRBJ1-5; abundance: NA; CDR3nt: TGTGCCAGTAGTGCCGGACAGCTGAATCAGCCCCAGCATTTT; CDR3aa: CASSAGQLNQPQHF
d_gene: TRBD2; v_gene: TRBV5-5; j_gene: TRBJ2-5; abundance: once; CDR3nt: TGTGCCAGCAGCACCGGGGGGGGGCCTGAGACCCAGTACTTC; CDR3aa: CASSTGGGPETQYF
d_gene: TRBD2; v_gene: TRBV19; j_gene: TRBJ2-4; abundance: NA; CDR3nt: TGTGCCAGTAGTATGCGGGGGGCCAAAAACATTCAGTACTTC; CDR3aa: CASSMRGAKNIQYF
d_gene: NA; v_gene: TRBV14; j_gene: TRBJ1-1; abundance: NA; CDR3nt: TGTGCCAGCAGCCAGGCCCCGGAGGGTTCCACTGAAGCTTTCTTT; CDR3aa: CASSQAPEGSTEAFF
d_gene: NA; v_gene: TRBV5-1; j_gene: TRBJ1-2; abundance: NA; CDR3nt: TGCGCCAGCAGCCCCCAAGTAGGGGACTATGGCTACACCTTC; CDR3aa: CASSPQVGDYGYTF
d_gene: NA; v_gene: TRBV5-1; j_gene: TRBJ1-1; abundance: NA; CDR3nt: TGCGCCAGCAGCTTGGGTTCTAACACTGAAGCTTTCTTT; CDR3aa: CASSLGSNTEAFF
d_gene: NA; v_gene: TRBV15; j_gene: TRBJ2-2; abundance: once; CDR3nt: TGTGCCACCAGCAACAGACCCGTACATCAAGGCTCCGGGGAGCTGTTTTTT; CDR3aa: CATSNRPVHQGSGELFF
d_gene: TRBD1; v_gene: TRBV2; j_gene: TRBJ2-5; abundance: NA; CDR3nt: TGTGCCAGCAGTGAACGGGGACAGGGTCGGGAGACCCAGTACTTC; CDR3aa: CASSERGQGRETQYF
d_gene: NA; v_gene: TRBV21-1; j_gene: TRBJ2-3; abundance: NA; CDR3nt: TGTGCCAGCATCTGGACAGGGCGTTTAGATACGCAGTATTTT; CDR3aa: CASIWTGRLDTQYF
d_gene: NA; v_gene: TRBV2; j_gene: TRBJ1-2; abundance: NA; CDR3nt: TGTGCCAGCAGTCCACAGGTCCTCAACTATGGCTACACCTTC; CDR3aa: CASSPQVLNYGYTF
d_gene: TRBD2; v_gene: TRBV10-3; j_gene: TRBJ2-3; abundance: NA; CDR3nt: TGTGCCATCGCTAGCGGGGGGGACACAGATACGCAGTATTTT; CDR3aa: CAIASGGDTDTQYF
d_gene: TRBD1; v_gene: TRBV5-1; j_gene: TRBJ1-2; abundance: few; CDR3nt: TGCGCCAGCAGCTCCTATTCGACAGGGCGGGATGGCTACACCTTC; CDR3aa: CASSSYSTGRDGYTF
d_gene: TRBD2; v_gene: TRBV11-2; j_gene: TRBJ2-3; abundance: NA; CDR3nt: TGTGCCAGCAGCTCGTCCGGGACTAGCGGAGATACGCAGTATTTT; CDR3aa: CASSSSGTSGDTQYF
d_gene: TRBD1; v_gene: TRBV6-4; j_gene: TRBJ2-1; abundance: NA; CDR3nt: TGTGCCAGCAGTGGACAGGGCCCCGGCTCCTACAATGAGCAGTTCTTC; CDR3aa: CASSGQGPGSYNEQFF
d_gene: TRBD2; v_gene: TRBV7-6; j_gene: TRBJ2-5; abundance: NA; CDR3nt: TGTGCCAGCAGCTTAGGGAGCGGGGGGTACCAAGAGACCCAGTACTTC; CDR3aa: CASSLGSGGYQETQYF
d_gene: NA; v_gene: TRBV2; j_gene: TRBJ1-3; abundance: NA; CDR3nt: TGTGCCGCCTCCCGGGGTTCTGGAAACACCATATATTTT; CDR3aa: CAASRGSGNTIYF
d_gene: NA; v_gene: TRBV6-5; j_gene: TRBJ2-1; abundance: NA; CDR3nt: TGTGCCAGCAGTTACTCGAGTGGGGAGGTGTGGAATGAGCAGTTCTTC; CDR3aa: CASSYSSGEVWNEQFF
d_gene: NA; v_gene: TRBV30; j_gene: TRBJ1-5; abundance: NA; CDR3nt: TGTGCCTGGAGCCGGGGGGCAGGGAATCAGCCCCAGCATTTT; CDR3aa: CAWSRGAGNQPQHF
d_gene: NA; v_gene: TRBV7-2; j_gene: TRBJ1-2; abundance: NA; CDR3nt: TGTGCCAGCAGCCCGCGGCGGGTTAACTATGGCTACACCTTC; CDR3aa: CASSPRRVNYGYTF
d_gene: NA; v_gene: TRBV7-9; j_gene: TRBJ2-5; abundance: NA; CDR3nt: TGTGCCAGCAGCTTAGAAACTGCGACCCAGTACTTC; CDR3aa: CASSLETATQYF
d_gene: NA; v_gene: TRBV5-8; j_gene: TRBJ2-2; abundance: NA; CDR3nt: TGTGCCAGCAGCTTGGAACGGGACTTCCCTTTAATGGCCGGGGAGCTGTTTTTT; CDR3aa: CASSLERDFPLMAGELFF
d_gene: NA; v_gene: TRBV10-3; j_gene: TRBJ2-2; abundance: NA; CDR3nt: TGTGCCACCGACCCAGGGGTGGACACCGGGGAGCTGTTTTTT; CDR3aa: CATDPGVDTGELFF
d_gene: NA; v_gene: TRBV3-1/TRBV3-2; j_gene: TRBJ1-3; abundance: NA; CDR3nt: TGTGCCAGCAGCCAAAACCAGGGCCGCGACACCATATATTTT; CDR3aa: CASSQNQGRDTIYF
d_gene: NA; v_gene: TRBV2; j_gene: TRBJ1-4; abundance: NA; CDR3nt: TGTGCCAGCAGTATAGGTAGGGGCGATGAAAAACTGTTTTTT; CDR3aa: CASSIGRGDEKLFF
d_gene: NA; v_gene: TRBV5-4; j_gene: TRBJ1-1; abundance: NA; CDR3nt: TGTGCCAGCAGCTTGAGCACAGCGAACACTGAAGCTTTCTTT; CDR3aa: CASSLSTANTEAFF
d_gene: NA; v_gene: TRBV6-4; j_gene: TRBJ2-2; abundance: few; CDR3nt: TGTGCCAGCAGTGACGGTCGGGGAGACACCGGGGAGCTGTTTTTT; CDR3aa: CASSDGRGDTGELFF
d_gene: NA; v_gene: TRBV11-2; j_gene: TRBJ1-2; abundance: NA; CDR3nt: TGTGCCAGCAGCCCTAAACCCGGTTATGGCTACACCTTC; CDR3aa: CASSPKPGYGYTF
d_gene: NA; v_gene: TRBV19; j_gene: TRBJ1-5; abundance: NA; CDR3nt: TGTGCCAGTAGTCTCCAGGGTCAGCCCCAGCATTTT; CDR3aa: CASSLQGQPQHF
d_gene: TRBD2; v_gene: TRBV12-3/TRBV12-4; j_gene: TRBJ2-3; abundance: NA; CDR3nt: TGTGCCAGCGAGCGGGGGGGCGCGGATACGCAGTATTTT; CDR3aa: CASERGGADTQYF
d_gene: NA; v_gene: TRBV30; j_gene: TRBJ1-3; abundance: NA; CDR3nt: TGTGCCTGGGGGGATGGACAAATCTCTGGAAACACCATATATTTT; CDR3aa: CAWGDGQISGNTIYF
d_gene: TRBD2; v_gene: TRBV7-2; j_gene: TRBJ2-5; abundance: NA; CDR3nt: TGTGCCAGCAGCTTAGGGGGTAGCGGGGGTCCGTACCAAGAGACCCAGTACTTC; CDR3aa: CASSLGGSGGPYQETQYF
d_gene: NA; v_gene: TRBV19; j_gene: TRBJ1-1; abundance: few; CDR3nt: TGTGCCAGTAGCAGTCAGGGGAACACTGAAGCTTTCTTT; CDR3aa: CASSSQGNTEAFF
d_gene: NA; v_gene: TRBV4-1; j_gene: TRBJ1-2; abundance: once; CDR3nt: TGCGCCAGCAGCCAACCGACACACGACTATGGCTACACCTTC; CDR3aa: CASSQPTHDYGYTF
d_gene: TRBD1; v_gene: TRBV4-1; j_gene: TRBJ1-2; abundance: NA; CDR3nt: TGCGCCAGCAGCCGAGCCGGGACAGGGGAAGCCTATGGCTACACCTTC; CDR3aa: CASSRAGTGEAYGYTF
d_gene: NA; v_gene: TRBV19; j_gene: TRBJ2-3; abundance: NA; CDR3nt: TGTGCCAGCCAGATGCAGGGTGCAGATACGCAGTATTTT; CDR3aa: CASQMQGADTQYF
d_gene: TRBD1; v_gene: TRBV29-1; j_gene: TRBJ1-1; abundance: NA; CDR3nt: TGCAGCGTGGGGGACAGGGACACTGAAGCTTTCTTT; CDR3aa: CSVGDRDTEAFF
d_gene: NA; v_gene: TRBV7-2; j_gene: TRBJ1-1; abundance: NA; CDR3nt: TGTGCCAGCAGCCCCGACAGGATAAACACTGAAGCTTTCTTT; CDR3aa: CASSPDRINTEAFF
d_gene: TRBD1; v_gene: TRBV3-1/TRBV3-2; j_gene: TRBJ1-1; abundance: NA; CDR3nt: TGTGCCAGCAGTCCGTTGGGACAGTTGAACACTGAAGCTTTCTTT; CDR3aa: CASSPLGQLNTEAFF
d_gene: TRBD1; v_gene: TRBV5-1; j_gene: TRBJ1-2; abundance: once; CDR3nt: TGCGCCAGCAGACAGACAGGGCTCTATGGCTACACCTTC; CDR3aa: CASRQTGLYGYTF
d_gene: TRBD1; v_gene: TRBV18; j_gene: TRBJ2-5; abundance: NA; CDR3nt: TGTGCCAGCTCTACGGACAGGGAAGAGACCCAGTACTTC; CDR3aa: CASSTDREETQYF
d_gene: TRBD1; v_gene: TRBV10-1; j_gene: TRBJ1-4; abundance: once; CDR3nt: TGCGCCAGCAGTGAAACAGGGGCGGATGAAAAACTGTTTTTT; CDR3aa: CASSETGADEKLFF
d_gene: NA; v_gene: TRBV2; j_gene: TRBJ1-4; abundance: NA; CDR3nt: TGTGCCAGCAGTAGAGACAGGTACCATGAAAAACTGTTTTTT; CDR3aa: CASSRDRYHEKLFF
d_gene: TRBD1; v_gene: TRBV7-8; j_gene: TRBJ2-1; abundance: once; CDR3nt: TGTGCCAGCAGCATAAACAGGGGCGGAAGCTCCTACAATGAGCAGTTCTTC; CDR3aa: CASSINRGGSSYNEQFF
d_gene: NA; v_gene: TRBV6-1; j_gene: TRBJ2-2; abundance: NA; CDR3nt: TGTGCCAGCAGTGATCCCGGAGCCTATTTCACCGGGGAGCTGTTTTTT; CDR3aa: CASSDPGAYFTGELFF
d_gene: TRBD1; v_gene: TRBV7-2; j_gene: TRBJ1-4; abundance: NA; CDR3nt: TGTGCCAGCAGCTTCGGGACAGGGGGGGCTGAAAAACTGTTTTTT; CDR3aa: CASSFGTGGAEKLFF
d_gene: TRBD1; v_gene: TRBV7-3; j_gene: TRBJ1-4; abundance: NA; CDR3nt: TGTGCCAGCAGCTCGGGACAGACACATGAAAAACTGTTTTTT; CDR3aa: CASSSGQTHEKLFF
d_gene: TRBD1; v_gene: TRBV27; j_gene: TRBJ1-2; abundance: once; CDR3nt: TGTGCCAGCAGTTTAGTCGGGACAGGGTCGATTGGCTACACCTTC; CDR3aa: CASSLVGTGSIGYTF
d_gene: TRBD1; v_gene: TRBV7-7; j_gene: TRBJ1-1; abundance: NA; CDR3nt: TGTGCCAGCAGCTCCGGGACAGGTGAAGCTTTCTTT; CDR3aa: CASSSGTGEAFF
d_gene: NA; v_gene: TRBV6-5; j_gene: TRBJ1-2; abundance: few; CDR3nt: TGTGCCAGCAGTTCCCCCCCAGTCTATGGCTACACCTTC; CDR3aa: CASSSPPVYGYTF
d_gene: NA; v_gene: TRBV27; j_gene: TRBJ1-1; abundance: NA; CDR3nt: TGTGCCAGCAGTTTCTGGGGGGGCGTTCACAACACTGAAGCTTTCTTT; CDR3aa: CASSFWGGVHNTEAFF
d_gene: NA; v_gene: TRBV4-1; j_gene: TRBJ2-5; abundance: NA; CDR3nt: TGCGCCAGCAGCCAAGGGGTGTGGGGACATCAAGAGACCCAGTACTTC; CDR3aa: CASSQGVWGHQETQYF
d_gene: TRBD2; v_gene: TRBV7-8; j_gene: TRBJ2-5; abundance: NA; CDR3nt: TGTGCCAGCAGCTTATCGAGCGGGGGGGCGGGGACCCAGTACTTC; CDR3aa: CASSLSSGGAGTQYF
d_gene: NA; v_gene: TRBV27; j_gene: TRBJ1-2; abundance: once; CDR3nt: TGTGCCAGCAGTTCCAGGGTCTATAACTATGGCTACACCTTC; CDR3aa: CASSSRVYNYGYTF
d_gene: NA; v_gene: TRBV7-8; j_gene: TRBJ2-3; abundance: NA; CDR3nt: TGTGCCAGCAGCCTACCGAGGGGTACGGGGGGCGTAACAGATACGCAGTATTTT; CDR3aa: CASSLPRGTGGVTDTQYF
d_gene: NA; v_gene: TRBV10-3; j_gene: TRBJ2-2; abundance: NA; CDR3nt: TGTGCCATCCGGGACACCGGGGAGCTGTTTTTT; CDR3aa: CAIRDTGELFF
d_gene: TRBD2; v_gene: TRBV14; j_gene: TRBJ2-3; abundance: once; CDR3nt: TGTGCCAGCAGCATAGGATCCGGGACTAGGAGCGTGTATACGCAGTATTTT; CDR3aa: CASSIGSGTRSVYTQYF
d_gene: TRBD1; v_gene: TRBV10-2; j_gene: TRBJ1-5; abundance: NA; CDR3nt: TGCGCCAGCAGTGGAGGAGGGGACAGTCAGCCCCAGCATTTT; CDR3aa: CASSGGGDSQPQHF
d_gene: NA; v_gene: TRBV30; j_gene: TRBJ1-2; abundance: NA; CDR3nt: TGTGCCTGGAGTTTAGCGGAGAACGGCTACACCTTC; CDR3aa: CAWSLAENGYTF
d_gene: TRBD2; v_gene: TRBV6-2/TRBV6-3; j_gene: TRBJ2-5; abundance: NA; CDR3nt: TGTGCCAGCAGTTACTCCCCACTGACTAGCGGGATCCAAGAGACCCAGTACTTC; CDR3aa: CASSYSPLTSGIQETQYF